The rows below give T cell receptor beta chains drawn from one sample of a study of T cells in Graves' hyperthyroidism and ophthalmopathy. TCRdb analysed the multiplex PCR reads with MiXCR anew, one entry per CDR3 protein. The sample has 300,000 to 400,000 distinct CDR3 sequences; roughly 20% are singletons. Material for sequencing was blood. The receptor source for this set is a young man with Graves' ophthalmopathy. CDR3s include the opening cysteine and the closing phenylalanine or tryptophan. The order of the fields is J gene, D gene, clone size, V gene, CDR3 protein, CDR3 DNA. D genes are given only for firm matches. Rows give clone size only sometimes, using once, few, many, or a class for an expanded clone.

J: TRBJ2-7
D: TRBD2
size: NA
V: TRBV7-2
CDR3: CASSISSGSSYEQYF
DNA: TGTGCCAGCAGCATCTCTAGCGGGAGCTCCTACGAGCAGTACTTC

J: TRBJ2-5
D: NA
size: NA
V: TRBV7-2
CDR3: CASSSPSIQGETQYF
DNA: TGTGCCAGCAGCTCCCCTAGTATCCAGGGAGAGACCCAGTACTTC

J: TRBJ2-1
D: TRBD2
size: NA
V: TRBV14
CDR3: CASSQESGGDYEQFF
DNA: TGTGCCAGCAGCCAAGAAAGCGGGGGGGACTATGAGCAGTTCTTC

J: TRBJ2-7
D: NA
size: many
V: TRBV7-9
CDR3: CASSFLDLGDEQYF
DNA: TGTGCCAGCAGCTTCCTGGACCTTGGGGACGAGCAGTACTTC

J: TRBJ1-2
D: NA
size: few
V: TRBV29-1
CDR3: CSVDRGRGYTF
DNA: TGCAGCGTTGACAGGGGCAGAGGCTACACCTTC

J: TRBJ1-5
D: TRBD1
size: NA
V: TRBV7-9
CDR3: CASSLAKPGQAPSGSNQPQHF
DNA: TGTGCCAGCAGCTTAGCCAAACCGGGACAGGCACCCTCGGGAAGCAATCAGCCCCAGCATTTT

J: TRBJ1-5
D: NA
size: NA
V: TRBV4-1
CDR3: CASSEQGSNQPQHF
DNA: TGCGCCAGCAGCGAACAGGGAAGCAATCAGCCCCAGCATTTT

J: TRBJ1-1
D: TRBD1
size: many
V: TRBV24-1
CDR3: CATSGSGQGLITEAFF
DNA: TGTGCCACCAGTGGCTCAGGACAGGGGTTGATCACTGAAGCTTTCTTT

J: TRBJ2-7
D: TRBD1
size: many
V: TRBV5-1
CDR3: CASSQAGTGAYEQYF
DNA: TGCGCCAGCAGCCAGGCCGGGACAGGAGCCTACGAGCAGTACTTC

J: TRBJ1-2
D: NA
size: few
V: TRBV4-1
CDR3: CASSDQLGGYGYTF
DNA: TGCGCCAGCAGCGATCAGTTGGGAGGCTATGGCTACACCTTC

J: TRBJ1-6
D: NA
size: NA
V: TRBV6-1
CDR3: CASSEETDYNSPLHF
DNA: TGTGCCAGCAGTGAAGAGACAGACTATAATTCACCCCTCCACTTT

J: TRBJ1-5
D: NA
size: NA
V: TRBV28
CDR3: CASSTPADWQPQHF
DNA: TGTGCCAGCAGTACACCAGCGGACTGGCAGCCCCAGCATTTT

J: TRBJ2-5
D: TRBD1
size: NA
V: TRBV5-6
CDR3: CASSSGQGRSEYF
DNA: TGTGCCAGCAGCTCCGGACAGGGGAGGTCTGAGTACTTC